The clone carrying this TCR beta chain was recorded many times. What it binds is not known. CDR3 length: 16 amino acids. Trimming cost V 1 base and J 2 bases; bases outside gene matches: 8. Looked up from germline, CDR1 is DFQATT and CDR2 is SNEGSKA (reference sequence). The data were obtained in a study of identical twins. Study outcomes and limitations: Insertions ran lower in abundant cord blood beta clonotypes, though not in memory repertoires.

A universal primer site was created by template switching, with the cDNA bearing unique molecular identifiers. MiXCR, applied by TCRdb to the 5' RACE reads, yields one record per CDR3 protein. The sample holds 150,000 or so distinct CDR3 sequences; roughly 3.5% are singletons and the top ten take 7.5% to 8.5%. This clonotype originated in a man younger than 35 in good health. The chain joins TRBV20-1 to TRBJ2-5; 9 positions agree with TRBD2. Sequencing was done on a sample of memory T cells sorted from blood. CDR3 loop: CSARVTSGRSQETQYF. The DNA for the CDR3 is TGCAGTGCTAGAGTCACGAGCGGGAGGTCACAAGAGACCCAGTACTTC.